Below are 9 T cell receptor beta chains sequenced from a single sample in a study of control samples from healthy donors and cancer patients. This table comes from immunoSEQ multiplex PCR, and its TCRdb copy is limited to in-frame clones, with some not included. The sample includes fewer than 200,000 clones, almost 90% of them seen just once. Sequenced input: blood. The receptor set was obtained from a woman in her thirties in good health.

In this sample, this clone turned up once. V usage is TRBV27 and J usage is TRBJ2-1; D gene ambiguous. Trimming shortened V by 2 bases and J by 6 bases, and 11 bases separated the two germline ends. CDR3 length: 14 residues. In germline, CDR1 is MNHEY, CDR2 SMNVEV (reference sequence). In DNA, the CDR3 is TGTGCCAGCAGTTTAGACCCGGACGGCAATGAGCAGTTCTTC. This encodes CASSLDPDGNEQFF.

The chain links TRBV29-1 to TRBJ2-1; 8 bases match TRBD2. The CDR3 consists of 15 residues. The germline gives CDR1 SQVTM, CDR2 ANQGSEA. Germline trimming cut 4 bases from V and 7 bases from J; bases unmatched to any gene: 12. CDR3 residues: CSVVLAGAGENEQFF. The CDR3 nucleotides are TGCAGCGTTGTATTGGCGGGAGCGGGGGAGAATGAGCAGTTCTTC.

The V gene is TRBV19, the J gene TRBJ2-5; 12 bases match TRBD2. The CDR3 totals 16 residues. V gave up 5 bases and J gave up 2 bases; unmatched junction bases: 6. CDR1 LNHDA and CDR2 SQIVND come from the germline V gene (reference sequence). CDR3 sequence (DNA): TGTGCCAGTAGTCCGACTAGCGGGGGAATGCAAGAGACCCAGTACTTC. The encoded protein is CASSPTSGGMQETQYF.

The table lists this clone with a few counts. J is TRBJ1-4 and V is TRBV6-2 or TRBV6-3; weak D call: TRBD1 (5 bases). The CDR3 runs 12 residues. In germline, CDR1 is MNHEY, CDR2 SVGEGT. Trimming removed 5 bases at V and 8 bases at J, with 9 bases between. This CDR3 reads CASSPTDEKLFF. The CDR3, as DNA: TGTGCCAGCAGTCCGACAGACGAAAAACTGTTTTTT.

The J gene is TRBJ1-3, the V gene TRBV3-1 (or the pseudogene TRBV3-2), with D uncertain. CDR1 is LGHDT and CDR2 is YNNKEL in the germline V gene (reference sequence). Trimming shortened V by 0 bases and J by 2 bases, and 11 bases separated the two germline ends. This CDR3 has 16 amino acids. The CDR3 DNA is TGTGCCAGCAGCCAAGATCCAAAGATTACTGGAAACACCATATATTTT. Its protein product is CASSQDPKITGNTIYF.

CDR3 loop: CASSSIRGDPNTEAFF. The CDR3 DNA is TGTGCCAGCAGCTCCATCAGGGGGGACCCGAACACTGAAGCTTTCTTT. V gene TRBV11-2 combines with J gene TRBJ1-1; the match to TRBD1 covers 7 bases. This CDR3 contains 16 residues. Germline CDR1 reads SGHAT; CDR2 reads FQNNGV. The V gene end was trimmed by 4 bases and the J gene end by 1 base; junction bases not matched to a gene: 9. The full variable domain, with the rest looked up from reference TRBV11-2 and TRBJ1-1, is EAGVAQSPRYKIIEKRQSVAFWCNPISGHATLYWYQQILGQGPKLLIQFQNNGVVDDSQLPKDRFSAERLKGVDSTLKIQPAKLEDSAVYLCASSSIRGDPNTEAFFGQGTRLTVV.

CDR3: CASSPLLDRSSGNTIYF. CDR3 in DNA: TGCGCCAGCAGCCCCCTACTAGACAGGAGCTCTGGAAACACCATATATTTT. This chain connects TRBV4-1 to TRBJ1-3; a possible D gene is TRBD1 (6 bases). The germline V gene has CDR1 MGHRA and CDR2 YSYEKL. The V end lost 4 bases, the J end lost 0 bases, and 16 bases lay between the germline ends. CDR3 length: 17 amino acids.

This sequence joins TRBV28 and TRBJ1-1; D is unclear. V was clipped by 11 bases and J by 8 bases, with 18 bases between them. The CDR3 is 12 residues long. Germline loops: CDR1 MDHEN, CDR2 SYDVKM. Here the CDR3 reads CAARSLQSEAFF. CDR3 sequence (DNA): TGTGCCGCGAGGTCCCTTCAATCAGAAGCTTTCTTT.

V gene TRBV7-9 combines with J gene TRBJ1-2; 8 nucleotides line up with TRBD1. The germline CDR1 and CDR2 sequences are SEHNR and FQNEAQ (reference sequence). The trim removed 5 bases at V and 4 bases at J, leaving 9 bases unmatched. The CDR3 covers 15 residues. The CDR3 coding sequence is TGTGCCAGCAGCAGACCAGGGGGCGCAGCCTATGGCTACACCTTC. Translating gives CASSRPGGAAYGYTF. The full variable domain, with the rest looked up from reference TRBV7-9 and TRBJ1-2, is DTGVSQNPRHKITKRGQNVTFRCDPISEHNRLYWYRQTLGQGPEFLTYFQNEAQLEKSRLLSDRFSAERPKGSFSTLEIQRTEQGDSAMYLCASSRPGGAAYGYTFGSGTRLTVV.